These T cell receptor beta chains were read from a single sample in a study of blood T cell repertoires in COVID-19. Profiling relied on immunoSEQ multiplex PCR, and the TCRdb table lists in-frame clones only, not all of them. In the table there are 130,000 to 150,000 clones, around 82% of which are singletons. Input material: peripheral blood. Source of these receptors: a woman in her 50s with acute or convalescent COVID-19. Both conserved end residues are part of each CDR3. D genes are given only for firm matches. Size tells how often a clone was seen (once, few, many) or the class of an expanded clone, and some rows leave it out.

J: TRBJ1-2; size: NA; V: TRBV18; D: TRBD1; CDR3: CASSQGQGLNYGYTF; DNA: TGTGCCAGCTCACAAGGACAGGGGCTAAACTATGGCTACACCTTC
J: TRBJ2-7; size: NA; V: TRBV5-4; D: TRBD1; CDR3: CASRPDRDSYEQYF; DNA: TGTGCCAGCAGGCCCGACAGGGACTCCTACGAGCAGTACTTC
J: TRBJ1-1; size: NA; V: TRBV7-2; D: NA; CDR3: CASSPQVEAFF; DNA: TGTGCCAGCAGCCCGCAGGTTGAAGCTTTCTTT
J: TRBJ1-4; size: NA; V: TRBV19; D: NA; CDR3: CASSRQFATNEKLFF; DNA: TGTGCCAGTAGTAGGCAGTTTGCAACTAATGAAAAACTGTTTTTT
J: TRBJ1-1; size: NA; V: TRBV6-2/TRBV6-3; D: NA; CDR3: CASSFTESTEAFF; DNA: TGTGCCAGCAGTTTTACAGAGTCCACTGAAGCTTTCTTT
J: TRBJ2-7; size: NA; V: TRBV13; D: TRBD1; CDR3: CASSIRQGSYEQYF; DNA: TGTGCCAGCAGCATCCGACAGGGATCATACGAGCAGTACTTC
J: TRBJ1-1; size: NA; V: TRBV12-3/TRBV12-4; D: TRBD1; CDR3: CASMTGGTEAFF; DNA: TGTGCCAGCATGACAGGGGGCACTGAAGCTTTCTTT
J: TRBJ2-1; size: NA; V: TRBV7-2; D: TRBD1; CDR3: CASSSRDRGFNEQFF; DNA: TGTGCCAGCAGCTCCCGGGACAGGGGGTTCAATGAGCAGTTCTTC
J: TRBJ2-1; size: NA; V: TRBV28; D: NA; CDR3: CASNIQGKEQFF; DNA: TGTGCCAGCAACATACAGGGAAAAGAGCAGTTCTTC
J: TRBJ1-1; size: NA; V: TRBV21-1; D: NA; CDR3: CASSTRTEAFF; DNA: TGTGCCAGCAGCACGAGAACTGAAGCTTTCTTT
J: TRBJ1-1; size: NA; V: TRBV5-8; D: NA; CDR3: CASSLERDTEAFF; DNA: TGTGCCAGCAGCTTGGAACGGGACACTGAAGCTTTCTTT
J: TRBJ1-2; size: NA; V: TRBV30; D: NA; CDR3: CAWSAYRRNHGYTF; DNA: TGTGCCTGGAGTGCCTACAGGCGTAACCATGGCTACACCTTC
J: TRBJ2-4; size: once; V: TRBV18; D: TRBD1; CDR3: CASSEGTGGINIQYF; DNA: TGTGCCAGCTCAGAGGGGACAGGGGGGATCAACATTCAGTACTTC
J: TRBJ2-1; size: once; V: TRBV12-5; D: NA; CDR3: CASGFGTLRNEQFF; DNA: TGTGCTAGTGGTTTTGGGACTTTAAGGAATGAGCAGTTCTTC
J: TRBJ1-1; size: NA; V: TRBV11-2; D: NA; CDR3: CASSSGQLGTEAFF; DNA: TGTGCCAGCAGCTCAGGCCAGTTGGGCACTGAAGCTTTCTTT
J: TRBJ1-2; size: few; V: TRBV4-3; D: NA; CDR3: CASSQEGGAYGYTF; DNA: TGCGCCAGCAGCCAAGAGGGGGGTGCCTATGGCTACACCTTC
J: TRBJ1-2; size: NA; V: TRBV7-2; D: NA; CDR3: CASSPPSRRDGYTF; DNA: TGTGCCAGCAGCCCTCCCTCCCGCCGGGATGGCTACACCTTC
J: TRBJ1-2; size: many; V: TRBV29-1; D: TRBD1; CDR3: CSAWDSSFNYGYTF; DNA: TGCAGCGCCTGGGACAGCTCTTTTAACTATGGCTACACCTTC
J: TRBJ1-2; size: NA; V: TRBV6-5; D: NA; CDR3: CASTARDNRNYGYTF; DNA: TGTGCCAGCACAGCGAGGGACAATCGAAACTATGGCTACACCTTC
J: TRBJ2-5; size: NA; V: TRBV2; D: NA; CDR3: CASSQQETQYF; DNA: TGTGCCAGCAGTCAGCAAGAGACCCAGTACTTC
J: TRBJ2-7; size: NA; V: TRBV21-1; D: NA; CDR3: CASSNAGLAYRYEQYF; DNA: TGTGCCAGCAGCAATGCGGGACTAGCATATAGATACGAGCAGTACTTC
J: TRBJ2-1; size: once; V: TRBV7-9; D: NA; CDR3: CASSLVLDSYNEQFF; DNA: TGTGCCAGCAGCTTAGTTCTAGACTCCTACAATGAGCAGTTCTTC
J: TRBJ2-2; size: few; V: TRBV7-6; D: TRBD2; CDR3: CASSPFGGGNTGELFF; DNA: TGTGCCAGCAGCCCTTTCGGGGGGGGGAACACCGGGGAGCTGTTTTTT
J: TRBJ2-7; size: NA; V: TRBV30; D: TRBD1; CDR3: CAWDRVLDEQYF; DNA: TGTGCCTGGGACAGGGTCCTCGACGAGCAGTACTTC
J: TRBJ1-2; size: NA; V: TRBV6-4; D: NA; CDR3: CASKPSGAWYGYTF; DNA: TGTGCCAGCAAACCCTCGGGAGCGTGGTATGGCTACACCTTC
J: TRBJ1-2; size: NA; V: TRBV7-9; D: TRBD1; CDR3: CASSLDQGAVGYTF; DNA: TGTGCCAGCAGCTTAGACCAGGGGGCGGTCGGCTACACCTTC
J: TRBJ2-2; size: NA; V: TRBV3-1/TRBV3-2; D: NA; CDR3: CASRLRAGAGELFF; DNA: TGTGCCAGCAGGTTGAGGGCGGGCGCCGGGGAGCTGTTTTTT
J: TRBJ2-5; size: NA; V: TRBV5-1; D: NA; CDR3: CASSLLVRGETQYF; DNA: TGCGCCAGCAGCTTACTGGTCAGGGGAGAGACCCAGTACTTC
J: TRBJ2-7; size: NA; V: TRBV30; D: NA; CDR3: CAWRSPGGRDEQYF; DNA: TGTGCCTGGAGGTCACCCGGAGGCCGCGACGAGCAGTACTTC
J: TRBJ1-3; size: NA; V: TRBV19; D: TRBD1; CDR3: CASSTTGTGDGNTIYF; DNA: TGTGCCAGTAGTACCACCGGGACAGGGGATGGAAACACCATATATTTT
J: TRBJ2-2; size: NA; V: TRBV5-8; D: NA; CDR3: CASRKTGLSTGELFF; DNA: TGTGCCAGCAGAAAGACAGGTCTGAGCACCGGGGAGCTGTTTTTT